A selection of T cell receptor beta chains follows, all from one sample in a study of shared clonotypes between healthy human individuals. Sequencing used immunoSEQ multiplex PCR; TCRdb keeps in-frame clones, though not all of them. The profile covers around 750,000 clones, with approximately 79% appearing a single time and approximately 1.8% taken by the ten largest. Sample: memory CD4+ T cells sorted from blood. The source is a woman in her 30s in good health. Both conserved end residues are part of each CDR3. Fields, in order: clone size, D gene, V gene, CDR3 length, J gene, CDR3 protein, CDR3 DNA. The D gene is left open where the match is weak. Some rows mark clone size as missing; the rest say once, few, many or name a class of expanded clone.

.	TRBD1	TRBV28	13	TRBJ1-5	CASILQGDQPQHF	TGTGCCAGCATCCTTCAGGGGGATCAGCCCCAGCATTTT
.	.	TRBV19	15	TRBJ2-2	CASSPRSANTGELFF	TGTGCCAGTAGCCCCCGCAGCGCGAACACCGGGGAGCTGTTTTTT
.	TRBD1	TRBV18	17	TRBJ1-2	CARSSKVRNRGGYGYTF	TGTGCCAGATCCTCGAAAGTCCGGAACAGGGGCGGCTATGGCTACACCTTC
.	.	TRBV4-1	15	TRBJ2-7	CASSQDWARVDEQYF	TGCGCCAGCAGCCAAGATTGGGCGCGGGTTGACGAGCAGTACTTC
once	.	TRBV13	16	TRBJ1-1	CASSLVAGTMNTEAFF	TGTGCCAGCAGCTTAGTGGCAGGGACCATGAACACTGAAGCTTTCTTT
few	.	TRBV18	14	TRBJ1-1	CASSPLGRETEAFF	TGTGCCAGCTCACCATTAGGAAGGGAAACTGAAGCTTTCTTT
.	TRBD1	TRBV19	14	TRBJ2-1	CASSIQGAQEEQFF	TGTGCCAGTAGTATTCAGGGGGCTCAGGAGGAGCAGTTCTTC
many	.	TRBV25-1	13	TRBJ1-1	CASLRGASTEAFF	TGTGCCAGCTTACGTGGGGCGAGCACTGAAGCTTTCTTT
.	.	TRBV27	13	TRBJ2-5	CASSLSRVETQYF	TGTGCCAGCAGTTTATCGAGGGTAGAGACCCAGTACTTC
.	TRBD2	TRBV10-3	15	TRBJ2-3	CAIRPGTSGTDTQYF	TGTGCCATCAGGCCGGGGACTAGCGGCACAGATACGCAGTATTTT